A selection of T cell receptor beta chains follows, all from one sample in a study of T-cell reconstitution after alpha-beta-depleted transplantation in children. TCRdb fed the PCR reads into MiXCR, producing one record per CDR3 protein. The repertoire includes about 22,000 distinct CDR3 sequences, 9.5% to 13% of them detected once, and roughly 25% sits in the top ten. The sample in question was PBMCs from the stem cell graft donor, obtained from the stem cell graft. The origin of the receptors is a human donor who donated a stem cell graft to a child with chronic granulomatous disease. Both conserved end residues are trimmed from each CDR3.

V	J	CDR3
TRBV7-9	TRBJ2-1	ASSPKRLAGGPNEQF
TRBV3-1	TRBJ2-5	ASSQFSDSQETQY
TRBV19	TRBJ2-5	ASSADSQETQY
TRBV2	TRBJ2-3	ASPLAGSTDTQY
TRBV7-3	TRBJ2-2	ASSSGLGDTGELF
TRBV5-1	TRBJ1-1	ASSLVGGEGTEAF
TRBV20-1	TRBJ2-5	SVKLERETQY
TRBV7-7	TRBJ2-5	ASSSGLAGKETQY
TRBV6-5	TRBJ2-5	ASSYPQGEGRETQY
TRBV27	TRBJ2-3	ASSSQRETDTQY
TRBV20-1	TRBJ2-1	SARPLAGAYNEQF
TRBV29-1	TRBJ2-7	SVETGSPYEQY
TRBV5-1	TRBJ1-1	ASSLDLGRGNTEAF
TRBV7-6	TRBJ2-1	ASSSGGTYNEQF
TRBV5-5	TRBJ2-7	ASSFIREDEQY
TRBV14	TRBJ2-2	ASSQGRTTPLTGELF
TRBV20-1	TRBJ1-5	SARDHRTPREPQH
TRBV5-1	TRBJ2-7	ASSSSSGAYEQY
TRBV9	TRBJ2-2	ASSGRNTGELF
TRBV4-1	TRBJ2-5	ASSQTSDQETQY
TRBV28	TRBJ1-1	ASSPSVGAF
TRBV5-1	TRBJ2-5	ASSLGLRLAGPREETQY
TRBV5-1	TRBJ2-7	ASSLNRADYEQY
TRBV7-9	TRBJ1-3	ASSFQGNTIY
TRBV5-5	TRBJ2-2	ASARAGELF
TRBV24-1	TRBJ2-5	AMGTRPLETQY
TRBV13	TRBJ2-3	ASSGAGQGRSSGRLADTQY
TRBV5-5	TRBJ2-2	ASSLAWREYTGELF
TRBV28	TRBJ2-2	ASGRILGAGELF
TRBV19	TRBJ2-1	ASSHRDGDEQF
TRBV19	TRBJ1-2	ASTVFGGPNYGYT
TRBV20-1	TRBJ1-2	SARVRVRTGGADGYT
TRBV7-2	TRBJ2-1	ASSLGGGSYNEQF
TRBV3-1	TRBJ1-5	ASTQDLGYQPQH
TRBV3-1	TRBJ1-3	ASSQEDYSGNTIY
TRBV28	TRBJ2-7	ASGRGLLSSYEQY
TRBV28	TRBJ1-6	ASSMTTLRSPLH
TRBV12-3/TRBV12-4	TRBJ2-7	TSCFQWDRECEQY
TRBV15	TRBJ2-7	ATSTGTGWDEQY
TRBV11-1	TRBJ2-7	ASSLGQDRYEQY
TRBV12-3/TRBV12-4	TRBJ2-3	ASSVSGGGDTQY
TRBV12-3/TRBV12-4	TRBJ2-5	ASSLGTGMYQETQY
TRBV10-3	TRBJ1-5	AISAGTGENQPQH
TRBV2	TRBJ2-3	ASHRTGGASSTATQY
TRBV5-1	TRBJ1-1	ASSLNLGQVNTEAF
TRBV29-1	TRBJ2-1	SVLAREVNEQF
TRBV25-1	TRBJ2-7	ASSDSSYEQY
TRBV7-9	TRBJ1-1	ASSLEGPEAF
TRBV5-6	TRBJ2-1	ASSYGAGAEQF
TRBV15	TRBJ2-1	ATSSATGTGINEQF
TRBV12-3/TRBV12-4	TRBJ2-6	ASRTGATGANVLT